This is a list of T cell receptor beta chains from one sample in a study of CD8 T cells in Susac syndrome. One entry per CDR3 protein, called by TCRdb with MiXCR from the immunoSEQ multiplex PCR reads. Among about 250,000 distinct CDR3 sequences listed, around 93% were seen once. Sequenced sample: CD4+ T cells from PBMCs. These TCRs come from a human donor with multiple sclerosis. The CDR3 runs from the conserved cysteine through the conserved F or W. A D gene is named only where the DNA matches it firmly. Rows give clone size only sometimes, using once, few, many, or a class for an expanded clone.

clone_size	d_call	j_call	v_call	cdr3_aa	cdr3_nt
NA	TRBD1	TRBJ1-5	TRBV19	CASTLGQGAVPQHF	TGTGCCAGTACCCTGGGACAGGGGGCTGTGCCCCAGCATTTT
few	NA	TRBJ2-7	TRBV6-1	CASTNGLGDYEQYF	TGTGCCAGCACCAACGGGTTGGGGGACTACGAGCAGTACTTC
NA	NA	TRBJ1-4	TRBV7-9	CASSWRDGTTNEKLFF	TGTGCCAGCAGCTGGCGGGACGGAACAACTAATGAAAAACTGTTTTTT
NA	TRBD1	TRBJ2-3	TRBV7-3	CASSLGQGVATQYF	TGTGCCAGCAGCTTAGGGCAGGGGGTAGCTACGCAGTATTTT
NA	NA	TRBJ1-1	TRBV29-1	CSVTHNTEAFF	TGCAGCGTCACCCACAACACTGAAGCTTTCTTT
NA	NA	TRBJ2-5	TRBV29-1	CSFLGDQETQYF	TGCAGCTTCCTAGGGGACCAAGAGACCCAGTACTTC
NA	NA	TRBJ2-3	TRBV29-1	CSVLPGSAGTDTQYF	TGCAGCGTTCTCCCTGGTAGCGCCGGCACAGATACGCAGTATTTT
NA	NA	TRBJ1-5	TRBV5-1	CASSLDTGLDQPQHF	TGCGCCAGCAGCTTGGACACCGGTTTAGATCAGCCCCAGCATTTT
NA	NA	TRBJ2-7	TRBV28	CASSLDGRAPEQYF	TGTGCCAGCAGTTTGGATGGGCGGGCCCCCGAGCAGTACTTC
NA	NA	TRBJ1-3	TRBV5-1	CASSLGGTASSGNTIYF	TGCGCCAGCAGTTTGGGAGGGACCGCGAGCTCTGGAAACACCATATATTTT
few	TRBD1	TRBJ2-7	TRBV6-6	CATQQGTSSYEQYF	TGTGCCACTCAACAGGGGACGAGCTCCTACGAGCAGTACTTC
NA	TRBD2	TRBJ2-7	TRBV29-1	CSVGGTKRGSSYEQYF	TGCAGCGTTGGAGGAACCAAGCGGGGGAGCTCCTACGAGCAGTACTTC
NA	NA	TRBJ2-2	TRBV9	CASSALRVLTGELFF	TGTGCCAGCAGCGCACTCAGGGTGCTGACCGGGGAGCTGTTTTTT
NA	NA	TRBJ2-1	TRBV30	CAWSAHGVTVLGEQFF	TGTGCCTGGAGTGCTCACGGGGTGACAGTACTTGGAGAGCAGTTCTTC
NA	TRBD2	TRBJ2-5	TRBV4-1	CASSQAGGVGETQYF	TGCGCCAGCAGCCAAGCGGGAGGGGTAGGAGAGACCCAGTACTTC
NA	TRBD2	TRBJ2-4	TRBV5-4	CASSLGLAGGGAKNIQYF	TGTGCCAGCAGCCTCGGGCTAGCGGGAGGAGGCGCCAAAAACATTCAGTACTTC
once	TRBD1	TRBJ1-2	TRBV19	CASSSRGQGRQGYTF	TGTGCCAGTAGTTCACGGGGACAGGGGAGGCAGGGCTACACCTTC
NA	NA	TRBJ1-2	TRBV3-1	CASGDYGYTF	TGTGCCAGCGGGGACTATGGCTACACCTTC
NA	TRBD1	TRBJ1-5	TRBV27	CASSLGGKGAGQPQHF	TGTGCCAGCAGTTTAGGGGGCAAGGGGGCGGGTCAGCCCCAGCATTTT
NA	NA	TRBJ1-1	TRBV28	CASRHYLRGRAYEAFF	TGTGCCAGCAGGCATTACCTTCGTGGCAGGGCCTATGAAGCTTTCTTT
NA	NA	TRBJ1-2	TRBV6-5	CASSYSSNRVYGYTF	TGTGCCAGCAGTTACTCGAGCAACAGGGTCTATGGCTACACCTTC
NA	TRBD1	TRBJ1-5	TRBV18	CASSPQGDQPQHF	TGTGCCAGTAGCCCGCAGGGGGATCAGCCCCAGCATTTT
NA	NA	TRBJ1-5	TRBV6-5	CASSYPVGNSNQPQHF	TGTGCCAGCAGCTACCCGGTGGGCAATAGCAATCAGCCCCAGCATTTT
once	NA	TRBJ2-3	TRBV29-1	CSAQTDTQYF	TGCAGCGCCCAGACAGATACGCAGTATTTT
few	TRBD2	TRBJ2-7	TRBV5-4	CASSLWASGGYEQYF	TGTGCCAGCAGCTTGTGGGCTAGCGGGGGCTACGAGCAGTACTTC
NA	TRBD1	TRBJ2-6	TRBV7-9	CASSRGSGQGISGANVLTF	TGTGCCAGCAGTCGGGGGTCGGGACAGGGGATCTCTGGGGCCAACGTCCTGACTTTC
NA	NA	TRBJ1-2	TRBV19	CASSMYGARDYGYTF	TGTGCCAGTAGTATGTACGGGGCGAGGGACTATGGCTACACCTTC
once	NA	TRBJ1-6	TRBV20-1	CSAREPTGSYNSPLHF	TGCAGTGCTAGAGAGCCGACAGGATCCTATAATTCACCCCTCCACTTT
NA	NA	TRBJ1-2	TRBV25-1	CASSATGQSTYGYTF	TGTGCCAGCAGTGCCACCGGACAGTCTACCTATGGCTACACCTTC
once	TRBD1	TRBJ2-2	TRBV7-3	CASSLNFRTGSNTGELFF	TGTGCCAGCAGCTTAAATTTTCGGACAGGGAGTAACACCGGGGAGCTGTTTTTT
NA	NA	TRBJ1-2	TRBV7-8	CASSTHRDTKAYGYTF	TGTGCCAGCAGCACTCACAGGGATACGAAAGCGTATGGCTACACCTTC
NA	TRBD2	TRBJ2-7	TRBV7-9	CASSLALAGGVEQYF	TGTGCCAGCAGCTTAGCGCTAGCGGGGGGTGTCGAGCAGTACTTC
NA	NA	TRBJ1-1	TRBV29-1	CSGARVDTEAFF	TGCAGCGGGGCCAGGGTGGACACTGAAGCTTTCTTT
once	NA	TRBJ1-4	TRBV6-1	CASSESWANEKLFF	TGTGCCAGCAGTGAATCGTGGGCTAATGAAAAACTGTTTTTT
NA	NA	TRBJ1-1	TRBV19	CASTTFLQGGTEAFF	TGTGCCAGTACCACCTTCCTCCAAGGGGGCACTGAAGCTTTCTTT
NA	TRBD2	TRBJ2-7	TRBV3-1	CASSHDRLAGRYEQYF	TGTGCCAGCAGCCATGACAGACTAGCGGGGAGATACGAGCAGTACTTC
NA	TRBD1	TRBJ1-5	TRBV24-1	CATRGTVNQPQHF	TGTGCCACCAGAGGGACAGTCAATCAGCCCCAGCATTTT
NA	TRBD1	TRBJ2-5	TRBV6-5	CASSYSGQGAETQYF	TGTGCCAGCAGTTACTCGGGACAGGGGGCCGAGACCCAGTACTTC
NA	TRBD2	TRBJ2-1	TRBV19	CASKLGTSPYNEQFF	TGTGCCAGTAAATTGGGGACTAGCCCCTACAATGAGCAGTTCTTC
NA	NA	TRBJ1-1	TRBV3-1	CASSQAGSVGNTEAFF	TGTGCCAGCAGCCAAGCAGGGTCTGTGGGGAACACTGAAGCTTTCTTT
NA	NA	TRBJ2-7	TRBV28	CASSQTGLTSYEQYF	TGTGCCAGCAGTCAGACGGGACTGACCTCCTACGAGCAGTACTTC